The 31 T cell receptor beta chains given below trace back to one sample, sequenced in a study of cytomegalovirus exposure and HLA in healthy donors. A multiplex PCR was run with 60 Vbeta primers and 13 Jbeta primers. Profiled with immunoSEQ multiplex PCR; TCRdb holds only in-frame clones, not every one. Found here are roughly 190,000 clones, over 75% of them singletons; the top ten hold less than 2%. Sequenced: PBMCs. The receptor source for this set is a man aged 18-30 years in good health and CMV-seronegative.

The gene calls are TRBV4-3 and TRBJ1-1, with TRBD1 as a possible D gene (5 bases). The CDR3 is made up of 14 amino acids. The ends were cut back, 4 bases at V and 0 bases at J, with 9 bases in the middle. Germline values: CDR1 LGHNA, CDR2 YSLEER. The CDR3 reads CASSPQGVNTEAFF. CDR3 DNA: TGCGCCAGCAGCCCGCAGGGTGTGAACACTGAAGCTTTCTTT.

Turning to this clone: One end of the junction is discordant with germline, which a read error may explain. This chain links TRBV7-3 with TRBJ2-3; D ambiguous. In germline, CDR1 is SGHTA, CDR2 FQGTGA. The CDR3 extends over 13 amino acids. CDR3 protein: CASSVTTPSTQYF. CDR3 sequence (DNA): TGTGCCAGCAGCGTAACTACTCCGAGTACGCAGTATTTT.

The V call is TRBV30, the J call TRBJ2-4, with D tentatively TRBD1 (5 bases). Germline CDR1 reads GTSNPN; CDR2 reads SVGIG (reference sequence). The CDR3 covers 17 residues. V lost 0 bases and J lost 0, with 15 bases in between. The CDR3 region is CAWSVSRTPTAKNIQYF. CDR3 nucleotides: TGTGCCTGGAGTGTTAGCAGGACACCGACAGCCAAAAACATTCAGTACTTC.

The chain links TRBV4-2 to TRBJ1-4, with D unresolved. The germline V gene encodes CDR1 LGHNA and CDR2 YNFKEQ. The V end was cut by 1 base, the J end by 7 bases, with 16 bases between. CDR3 length: 16 amino acids. CDR3 in amino acids: CASSQAGGQLGEKLFF. CDR3 sequence (DNA): TGTGCCAGCAGCCAAGCCGGAGGGCAGCTCGGTGAAAAACTGTTTTTT.

The chain is built from TRBV28 and TRBJ1-1, with D perhaps TRBD1 (6 bases). The CDR3 has 15 residues. Germline V gene data show CDR1 as MDHEN and CDR2 as SYDVKM. V was cut by 2 bases and J by 4 bases, with 14 bases left in between. CDR3 sequence reads: CASSLTGRRTTEAFF. CDR3 coding DNA: TGTGCCAGCAGTTTAACAGGGCGGCGTACCACTGAAGCTTTCTTT. Drawing the rest from reference TRBV28 and TRBJ1-1, the complete variable domain is DVKVTQSSRYLVKRTGEKVFLECVQDMDHENMFWYRQDPGLGLRLIYFSYDVKMKEKGDIPEGYSVSREKKERFSLILESASTNQTSMYLCASSLTGRRTTEAFFGQGTRLTVV.

The chain employs TRBV2 and TRBJ2-4; 9 bases align to TRBD2. This CDR3 is built from 18 residues. Germline CDR1 and CDR2: SNHLY and FYNNEI. Germline trimming cut 3 bases from V and 0 bases from J; bases unmatched to any gene: 9. The CDR3 DNA follows: TGTGCCAGCAGTGAGGCTGGGACTAGCCGCCTAGCCAAAAACATTCAGTACTTC. Its translation: CASSEAGTSRLAKNIQYF.

The chain couples TRBV7-6 to TRBJ1-1; D call uncertain. Germline lookup yields CDR1 SGHVS and CDR2 FNYEAQ. V lost 1 base and J lost 5, with 8 bases in between. This CDR3 has 13 amino acids. The CDR3 coding sequence is TGTGCCAGCAGCTTAGAGTGGCGGACTGAAGCTTTCTTT. The encoded protein is CASSLEWRTEAFF.

The CDR3 reads CASSTRRGGVGNYGYTF. CDR3 sequence (DNA): TGTGCCAGCAGCACAAGGAGGGGGGGGGTTGGAAACTATGGCTACACCTTC. The V gene is TRBV9, the J gene TRBJ1-2, with a tentative D call TRBD1 (6 bases). The germline V gene encodes CDR1 SGDLS and CDR2 YYNGEE. V was clipped by 4 bases and J by 2 bases, with 21 bases between them. This CDR3 is built from 17 residues.

The rearrangement joins TRBV27 to TRBJ2-2; TRBD2 might be the D (6 bases). Germline V lookup: CDR1 MNHEY, CDR2 SMNVEV (reference sequence). V lost 3 bases and J lost 0, with 11 bases in between. This CDR3 has 16 residues. DNA of the CDR3: TGTGCCAGCAGTTTCCACGGGACTGCGAACACCGGGGAGCTGTTTTTT. Its protein product is CASSFHGTANTGELFF.

The chain has TRBV7-9 and TRBJ2-4; D not resolved. The CDR3 spans 15 residues. Trimming shortened V by 5 bases and J by 3 bases, and 14 bases separated the two germline ends. The V gene's germline CDR1 is SEHNR and CDR2 FQNEAQ (reference sequence). DNA for the CDR3: TGTGCCAGCAGCCTAGACTTAATTGGCAAAAACATTCAGTACTTC. The encoded protein is CASSLDLIGKNIQYF.

With regard to this clone: The junction does not match germline at one end; this may be a read error. Distinct nucleotide sequences in the sample also encode this CDR3. The rearrangement joins TRBV18 to TRBJ1-4; 9 positions match TRBD1. This CDR3 region has 17 residues. Germline CDR1 KGHSH, CDR2 LQKENI. The CDR3: CASSPQNRGRTNEKLFF. In DNA, the CDR3 is TGTGCCAGCTCACCACAGAACAGGGGGCGAACTAATGAAAAGCTGTTTTTT.

The chain uses TRBV6-6 and TRBJ1-1; a possible D gene is TRBD1 (6 bases). CDR1 and CDR2 from the germline V gene are MNHNY and SVGAGI (reference sequence). Trimming took off 5 bases at V and 8 bases at J, with 12 bases between the two ends. The length of the CDR3 is 12 residues. The CDR3 is CASSQSGTEAFF. CDR3 nucleotide sequence: TGTGCCAGCAGTCAGTCCGGGACAGAAGCTTTCTTT.

The J gene is TRBJ1-5, the V gene TRBV5-4; 9 positions match TRBD1. Germline V gene lookup returns CDR1 SGHNT and CDR2 YYREEE (reference sequence). CDR3 size: 16 residues. With V trimmed by 0 bases and J by 4 bases, 5 bases remained unmatched. CDR3 DNA sequence: TGTGCCAGCAGCTTGGCGGGACAGGGCCAAAATCAGCCCCAGCATTTT. Its translation: CASSLAGQGQNQPQHF.

V is TRBV5-4 and J is TRBJ2-5; TRBD2 matches 8 bases. CDR3 length: 18 amino acids. CDR1 is SGHNT and CDR2 is YYREEE in the germline V gene (reference sequence). V lost 4 bases, J lost 4 bases, and 18 bases stayed unmatched. CDR3 in amino acids: CASSPIGSSGGFRETQYF. The CDR3 DNA is TGTGCCAGCAGCCCGATTGGTTCGTCGGGAGGGTTTAGAGAGACCCAGTACTTC.

This chain uses TRBV18 with TRBJ1-2, with a weak D call TRBD1 (5 bases). The V end lost 6 bases, the J end lost 3 bases, and 14 bases lay between the germline ends. This CDR3 is built from 14 residues. Germline-derived CDR1 and CDR2 are KGHSH and LQKENI. The CDR3 nucleotides are TGTGCCAGCTCGCTAACCGGGACTGACTATGGCTACACCTTC. This gives the protein CASSLTGTDYGYTF.

The chain joins TRBV9 to TRBJ2-3, with 9 positions matching TRBD1. Germline CDR1 reads SGDLS; CDR2 reads YYNGEE. The CDR3 extends over 15 amino acids. J lost 5 bases, V lost 0 bases, and 4 bases had no gene match. The CDR3, as DNA: TGTGCCAGCAGCGTAGAACAGGGGGCGGGAGATACGCAGTATTTT. This translates into CASSVEQGAGDTQYF.

This chain uses TRBV5-1 with TRBJ2-7, with a possible D match to TRBD2 (6 bases). Trimming left V 4 bases short and J 3 bases short, with 11 bases between. The CDR3 has 13 amino acids. Germline CDR1 SGHRS, CDR2 YFSETQ. CDR3 amino acids: CASSPWGDYEQYF. CDR3 DNA sequence: TGCGCCAGCAGCCCGTGGGGGGACTACGAGCAGTACTTC. Based on the CDR3 plus reference TRBV5-1 and TRBJ2-7, the full variable domain is KAGVTQTPRYLIKTRGQQVTLSCSPISGHRSVSWYQQTPGQGLQFLFEYFSETQRNKGNFPGRFSGRQFSNSRSEMNVSTLELGDSALYLCASSPWGDYEQYFGPGTRLTVT.

The chain couples TRBV14 to TRBJ2-1, with unresolved D. The V gene's germline CDR1 is SGHDN and CDR2 FVKESK. The CDR3 is 11 amino acids. Trimming stripped 1 base from V and 9 bases from J, with 4 bases between. Written as DNA, the CDR3 is TGTGCCAGCAGCCAAGTCCTTGAGCAGTTCTTC. This translates into CASSQVLEQFF.

This rearrangement joins TRBV4-2 to TRBJ2-7; TRBD2 agrees at 8 bases. With V trimmed by 3 bases and J by 2 bases, 6 bases remained unmatched. The V gene's germline CDR1 is LGHNA and CDR2 YNFKEQ. This CDR3 contains 15 residues. For the CDR3, the DNA is TGTGCCAGCAGCCACGAATCCGGGAGGGCCTACGAGCAGTACTTC. Translated, it gives CASSHESGRAYEQYF.

CDR3 sequence reads: CASSQFLAGVEQFF. The DNA for the CDR3 is TGTGCCAGCAGCCAATTCCTAGCGGGAGTTGAGCAGTTCTTC. The chain links TRBV14 to TRBJ2-1; 10 bases are shared with TRBD2. CDR1 and CDR2 from the germline V gene are SGHDN and FVKESK. This CDR3 is built from 14 residues. With V trimmed by 2 bases and J by 9 bases, 4 bases remained unmatched.

The chain recombines TRBV10-3 with TRBJ1-6; 8 bases agree with TRBD1. After removal of 0 bases from V and 9 bases from J, the junction contained 4 bases not matched to a gene. This CDR3 spans 15 amino acids. CDR1 ENHRY and CDR2 SYGVKD come from the germline V gene. In nucleotides, the CDR3 is TGTGCCATCAGTGAGTCACCAGGGGGCGGTTCACCCCTCCACTTT. Amino acid sequence: CAISESPGGGSPLHF.

J is TRBJ2-3 and V is TRBV7-6; D not certain. The CDR3 contains 15 residues. Germline CDR1 SGHVS, CDR2 FNYEAQ. The germline V and J ends were trimmed by 1 base and 4 bases, with 12 bases remaining between them. Here the CDR3 reads CASSLGPNQADTQYF. The CDR3 DNA reads as TGTGCCAGCAGCTTAGGTCCGAACCAGGCAGATACGCAGTATTTT.

V usage is TRBV5-4 and J usage is TRBJ2-1, with 11 bases matching TRBD2. The V and J ends lost 4 bases and 4 bases, in that order; junction bases with no gene match: 4. CDR1 is SGHNT and CDR2 is YYREEE in the germline V gene (reference sequence). The CDR3 totals 15 residues. The CDR3 loop is CASSILAGVYNEQFF. Written as DNA, the CDR3 is TGTGCCAGCAGCATACTAGCGGGAGTTTACAATGAGCAGTTCTTC.

This clone occurred a few times. The rearrangement links TRBV9 to TRBJ2-1; D may be TRBD2 (6 bases). This CDR3 is built from 12 residues. Germline loops: CDR1 SGDLS, CDR2 YYNGEE. The V end was cut by 4 bases, the J end by 12 bases, with 14 bases between. The CDR3 loop reads CASSPERGRQFF. In DNA form, the CDR3 reads TGTGCCAGCAGCCCGGAACGGGGGAGGCAGTTCTTC. The entire variable domain, with the rest obtained from reference TRBV9 and TRBJ2-1, is as follows: DSGVTQTPKHLITATGQRVTLRCSPRSGDLSVYWYQQSLDQGLQFLIQYYNGEERAKGNILERFSAQQFPDLHSELNLSSLELGDSALYFCASSPERGRQFFGPGTRLTVL.

The chain joins TRBV7-2 to TRBJ2-7; 7 nucleotides align to TRBD1. V shed 5 bases and J 7 bases; nucleotides not matched to a gene: 11. The CDR3 totals 14 residues. Germline V lookup: CDR1 SGHTA, CDR2 FQGNSA. CDR3 sequence (DNA): TGTGCCAGCAGCGTCCTAACAGGGGTTGGGGAGCAGTACTTC. Its translation is CASSVLTGVGEQYF.

The chain couples TRBV7-9 to TRBJ2-7; D call uncertain. Trimming stripped 3 bases from V and 1 base from J, with 13 bases between. The CDR3 sequence is 15 residues long. Germline CDR1 is SEHNR and CDR2 is FQNEAQ (reference sequence). In DNA, the CDR3 is TGTGCCAGCAGCTTTATTACAAGAAGTTCCTACGAGCAGTACTTC. The encoded protein is CASSFITRSSYEQYF. Supplemented by reference TRBV7-9 and TRBJ2-7, the full variable domain reads DTGVSQNPRHKITKRGQNVTFRCDPISEHNRLYWYRQTLGQGPEFLTYFQNEAQLEKSRLLSDRFSAERPKGSFSTLEIQRTEQGDSAMYLCASSFITRSSYEQYFGPGTRLTVT.

The rearrangement joins TRBV5-1 to TRBJ2-3; 11 positions match TRBD2. Trimming at V came to 4 bases and at J to 1 base, leaving 8 bases not matched to a gene. The germline V gene encodes CDR1 SGHRS and CDR2 YFSETQ. The CDR3 runs to 17 residues. CDR3 sequence (DNA): TGCGCCAGCAGCACGGCGAAACTAGCGGGGGGCACAGATACGCAGTATTTT. It encodes CASSTAKLAGGTDTQYF.

The rearrangement joins TRBV7-2 to TRBJ1-1; a possible D gene is TRBD1 (5 bases). Trimming cost V 5 bases and J 1 base, with 8 bases left between them. The CDR3 extends over 13 amino acids. Germline V CDR1 and CDR2: SGHTA, FQGNSA. This CDR3 is CASSGGRNTEAFF. CDR3 bases: TGTGCCAGCAGCGGGGGGAGGAACACTGAAGCTTTCTTT.

The chain links TRBV5-1 to TRBJ2-1; 14 bases map to TRBD2. Trimming took 7 bases from V and 7 from J; bases not matched to a gene: 7. The CDR3 has 15 amino acids. CDR1 and CDR2 from the germline V gene are SGHRS and YFSETQ. CDR3 in DNA: TGCGCCAGCGGAACCGGGACTAGCGGGGGAAATGAGCAGTTCTTC. Encoded protein: CASGTGTSGGNEQFF.

As regards this clone: The CDR3 does not close with the conserved phenylalanine or tryptophan, likely indicating a read error. This rearrangement joins TRBV2 to TRBJ1-2; TRBD1 matches at 8 bases. This CDR3 is built from 15 residues. V was clipped by 4 bases and J by 5 bases; unmatched bases: 9. Germline V gene data show CDR1 as SNHLY and CDR2 as FYNNEI. The CDR3 reads CASSVLQGADYGYTL. CDR3 bases: TGTGCCAGCAGTGTTTTGCAGGGGGCGGATTATGGCTACACCCTC.

The rearrangement uses TRBV6-1 and TRBJ2-3; maybe TRBD2 (5 bases). Germline-derived CDR1 and CDR2 are MNHNS and SASEGT. This CDR3 has 15 amino acids. Trimming cost V 4 bases and J 4 bases, with 15 bases left between them. This CDR3 is CASSGGRRIADTQYF. In nucleotides, the CDR3 is TGTGCCAGCAGTGGGGGAAGGAGGATCGCAGATACGCAGTATTTT.